This TCR beta chain was profiled in a study of T cell repertoires in cytomegalovirus infection. Study details: A matching HLA type, together with CMV infection, was signaled by public TCR beta signatures. Overall study results and limits: HLA-C-restricted CMV-specific TCR beta clonotypes prevailed in the ex vivo response.

In TCRdb, the reads were re-called with MiXCR into one record per CDR3 protein. The profile shows some 220,000 distinct CDR3 sequences, 12% of them singletons. This clonotype was found many times. No antigen is known for it. The junction had 7 bases not matched to a gene; V was cut back by 0 bases and J by 4 bases. Germline V gene sequence: CDR1 SEHNR, CDR2 FQNEAQ (reference sequence). The CDR3 loop spans 16 amino acids. The source material was PBMCs. V usage is TRBV7-9 and J usage is TRBJ1-2; 8 nucleotides agree with TRBD1. The origin of this receptor is a human donor in good health (CMV status not recorded). Some clones in this sample may be carry-over from other donors' samples. Written as DNA, the CDR3 is TGTGCCAGCAGCTTAGCGCGGACAGGGTCCCTCTATGGCTACACCTTC. As protein: CASSLARTGSLYGYTF.